A selection of T cell receptor beta chains follows, all from one sample in a study of cytomegalovirus exposure and HLA in healthy donors. TCRdb's table, derived via immunoSEQ multiplex PCR, lists solely in-frame clones and lacks some. The repertoire includes tens of thousands of clones, around 90% of them detected once, and 3.1% sits in the top ten. The sample comprised PBMCs. The origin of the receptors is a man younger than 35 in good health and CMV-seronegative. CDR3s include the opening cysteine and the closing phenylalanine or tryptophan. The order of the fields is clone size, V gene, D gene, J gene, CDR3 length, CDR3 protein, CDR3 DNA. A D gene is named only where the DNA matches it firmly. The size of a clone is reported for some rows only, either as once, few or many, or as a class for expanded clones.

abundance: NA; v_gene: TRBV5-5; d_gene: NA; j_gene: TRBJ1-5; len: 15; CDR3aa: CASSLEGGARYPQHF; CDR3nt: TGTGCCAGCAGCCTGGAGGGGGGGGCTCGGTACCCCCAGCATTTT
abundance: NA; v_gene: TRBV5-1; d_gene: NA; j_gene: TRBJ1-3; len: 14; CDR3aa: CASSLFSSGNTIYF; CDR3nt: TGCGCCAGCAGCTTGTTCAGCTCTGGAAACACCATATATTTT
abundance: NA; v_gene: TRBV5-5; d_gene: NA; j_gene: TRBJ1-5; len: 13; CDR3aa: CASSWEAGQPQHF; CDR3nt: TGTGCCAGCAGTTGGGAGGCGGGTCAGCCCCAGCATTTT
abundance: NA; v_gene: TRBV7-9; d_gene: TRBD1; j_gene: TRBJ1-2; len: 17; CDR3aa: CASSGGGTALANYGYTF; CDR3nt: TGTGCCAGCAGCGGAGGGGGCACAGCGCTGGCTAACTATGGCTACACCTTC
abundance: few; v_gene: TRBV5-1; d_gene: NA; j_gene: TRBJ1-1; len: 13; CDR3aa: CASSPVGGTEAFF; CDR3nt: TGCGCCAGCAGCCCCGTCGGGGGTACTGAAGCTTTCTTT
abundance: NA; v_gene: TRBV10-3; d_gene: TRBD1; j_gene: TRBJ1-5; len: 14; CDR3aa: CAISPTGDNQPQHF; CDR3nt: TGTGCCATCAGCCCGACAGGGGACAATCAGCCCCAGCATTTT
abundance: NA; v_gene: TRBV5-8; d_gene: NA; j_gene: TRBJ2-7; len: 13; CDR3aa: CASSLGASYEQYF; CDR3nt: TGTGCCAGCAGCTTGGGGGCTTCCTACGAGCAGTACTTC
abundance: NA; v_gene: TRBV7-9; d_gene: NA; j_gene: TRBJ1-2; len: 14; CDR3aa: CASSFWTDTGGYTF; CDR3nt: TGTGCCAGCAGTTTTTGGACAGACACAGGTGGCTACACCTTC
abundance: NA; v_gene: TRBV27; d_gene: NA; j_gene: TRBJ2-5; len: 14; CDR3aa: CASSQTANEETQYF; CDR3nt: TGTGCCAGCAGTCAGACAGCGAATGAGGAGACCCAGTACTTC
abundance: once; v_gene: TRBV6-5; d_gene: TRBD2; j_gene: TRBJ2-7; len: 14; CDR3aa: CASRGAGDTYEQYF; CDR3nt: TGTGCCAGCAGGGGAGCGGGAGATACGTACGAGCAGTACTTC
abundance: NA; v_gene: TRBV7-2; d_gene: TRBD1; j_gene: TRBJ1-2; len: 18; CDR3aa: CASSLYRPPGQGANGYTF; CDR3nt: TGTGCCAGCAGCTTATATCGTCCGCCGGGACAGGGGGCTAATGGCTACACCTTC
abundance: NA; v_gene: TRBV10-3; d_gene: NA; j_gene: TRBJ1-5; len: 14; CDR3aa: CAISTGSSSQPQHF; CDR3nt: TGTGCCATCAGCACAGGGTCATCCAGTCAGCCCCAGCATTTT
abundance: NA; v_gene: TRBV7-9; d_gene: NA; j_gene: TRBJ2-2; len: 13; CDR3aa: CASSPHRAGELFF; CDR3nt: TGTGCCAGCAGCCCACACAGGGCCGGGGAGCTGTTTTTT
abundance: NA; v_gene: TRBV5-5; d_gene: NA; j_gene: TRBJ2-7; len: 14; CDR3aa: CASSLAVTSYEQYF; CDR3nt: TGTGCCAGCAGCTTGGCCGTTACATCCTACGAGCAGTACTTC
abundance: NA; v_gene: TRBV2; d_gene: NA; j_gene: TRBJ2-2; len: 15; CDR3aa: CASSESSVNTGELFF; CDR3nt: TGTGCCAGCAGTGAATCCAGCGTGAACACCGGGGAGCTGTTTTTT
abundance: NA; v_gene: TRBV6-5; d_gene: TRBD1; j_gene: TRBJ1-1; len: 15; CDR3aa: CASKNTGGAGTEAFF; CDR3nt: TGTGCCAGCAAAAATACAGGGGGCGCGGGAACTGAAGCTTTCTTT
abundance: NA; v_gene: TRBV6-5; d_gene: NA; j_gene: TRBJ1-1; len: 13; CDR3aa: CASRITLNTEAFF; CDR3nt: TGTGCCAGCAGAATAACACTGAACACTGAAGCTTTCTTT
abundance: NA; v_gene: TRBV28; d_gene: TRBD1; j_gene: TRBJ1-2; len: 16; CDR3aa: CASSPFRDSKYYGYTF; CDR3nt: TGTGCCAGCAGCCCTTTTAGGGACAGCAAATACTATGGCTACACCTTC
abundance: NA; v_gene: TRBV28; d_gene: TRBD1; j_gene: TRBJ1-5; len: 16; CDR3aa: CASSFSSPRGTQPQHF; CDR3nt: TGTGCCAGCAGTTTTTCGTCTCCCAGGGGGACTCAGCCCCAGCATTTT
abundance: NA; v_gene: TRBV2; d_gene: TRBD2; j_gene: TRBJ2-7; len: 16; CDR3aa: CACSDPPASGLYEQYF; CDR3nt: TGTGCCTGCTCTGACCCCCCTGCTAGCGGACTCTACGAGCAGTACTTC
abundance: NA; v_gene: TRBV4-1; d_gene: TRBD1; j_gene: TRBJ1-5; len: 16; CDR3aa: CASSQEWQGGGQPQHF; CDR3nt: TGCGCCAGCAGCCAAGAGTGGCAGGGGGGAGGTCAGCCCCAGCATTTT
abundance: once; v_gene: TRBV5-1; d_gene: NA; j_gene: TRBJ2-5; len: 13; CDR3aa: CASSLGGEETQYF; CDR3nt: TGCGCCAGCAGCTTAGGGGGAGAAGAGACCCAGTACTTC
abundance: NA; v_gene: TRBV4-3; d_gene: NA; j_gene: TRBJ2-1; len: 16; CDR3aa: CASSQGRQELSSEQFF; CDR3nt: TGCGCCAGCAGCCAAGGCCGACAGGAGTTGAGTAGTGAGCAGTTCTTC
abundance: NA; v_gene: TRBV5-4; d_gene: TRBD1; j_gene: TRBJ2-7; len: 16; CDR3aa: CASSLRGQGILYEQYF; CDR3nt: TGTGCCAGCAGCCTAAGGGGACAGGGGATATTATACGAGCAGTACTTC
abundance: NA; v_gene: TRBV7-2; d_gene: NA; j_gene: TRBJ1-1; len: 14; CDR3aa: CASSLVVVETEAFF; CDR3nt: TGTGCCAGCAGCTTAGTAGTAGTCGAAACTGAAGCTTTCTTT
abundance: NA; v_gene: TRBV30; d_gene: TRBD2; j_gene: TRBJ2-4; len: 20; CDR3aa: CAWTSFRNSGRAIAKNIQYF; CDR3nt: TGTGCCTGGACCTCTTTCAGGAATAGCGGGAGAGCAATAGCCAAAAACATTCAGTACTTC
abundance: NA; v_gene: TRBV7-9; d_gene: TRBD2; j_gene: TRBJ2-1; len: 15; CDR3aa: CASSSTSGAYNEQFF; CDR3nt: TGTGCCAGCAGCTCTACTAGCGGAGCGTACAATGAGCAGTTCTTC
abundance: once; v_gene: TRBV7-2; d_gene: TRBD2; j_gene: TRBJ2-1; len: 14; CDR3aa: CASSSGGLANEQFF; CDR3nt: TGTGCCAGCAGCTCCGGGGGACTAGCTAATGAGCAGTTCTTC
abundance: NA; v_gene: TRBV19; d_gene: NA; j_gene: TRBJ2-3; len: 13; CDR3aa: CASSIQSGDTQYF; CDR3nt: TGTGCCAGTAGTATACAAAGCGGAGATACGCAGTATTTT
abundance: few; v_gene: TRBV7-3; d_gene: TRBD2; j_gene: TRBJ2-2; len: 17; CDR3aa: CASSPGGGGSNTGELFF; CDR3nt: TGTGCCAGCAGCCCCGGGGGGGGCGGGTCGAACACCGGGGAGCTGTTTTTT
abundance: NA; v_gene: TRBV6-5; d_gene: TRBD2; j_gene: TRBJ2-7; len: 15; CDR3aa: CASRLWTSGGGEQYF; CDR3nt: TGTGCCAGCCGACTTTGGACTAGCGGCGGCGGCGAGCAGTACTTC
abundance: NA; v_gene: TRBV6-4; d_gene: TRBD1; j_gene: TRBJ2-6; len: 18; CDR3aa: CASSDSGTGLSGANVLTF; CDR3nt: TGTGCCAGCAGTGACTCCGGGACAGGTCTTTCCGGGGCCAACGTCCTGACTTTC
abundance: NA; v_gene: TRBV6-5; d_gene: NA; j_gene: TRBJ2-2; len: 15; CDR3aa: CASSSLPGNTGELFF; CDR3nt: TGTGCCAGCAGTTCCCTTCCAGGGAACACCGGGGAGCTGTTTTTT
abundance: NA; v_gene: TRBV27; d_gene: TRBD2; j_gene: TRBJ2-1; len: 16; CDR3aa: CASSLLLAGTYNEQFF; CDR3nt: TGTGCCAGCAGTTTACTCCTAGCGGGAACTTACAATGAGCAGTTCTTC
abundance: NA; v_gene: TRBV5-1; d_gene: NA; j_gene: TRBJ2-7; len: 14; CDR3aa: CASSWSRGSYEQYF; CDR3nt: TGCGCCAGCAGCTGGTCCCGGGGTTCCTACGAGCAGTACTTC
abundance: NA; v_gene: TRBV6-1; d_gene: NA; j_gene: TRBJ1-2; len: 14; CDR3aa: CASTGVSDGYGYTF; CDR3nt: TGTGCCAGCACCGGGGTATCAGATGGCTATGGCTACACCTTC
abundance: NA; v_gene: TRBV7-9; d_gene: TRBD2; j_gene: TRBJ2-3; len: 17; CDR3aa: CASSHDSTSGSTDTQYF; CDR3nt: TGTGCCAGCAGCCACGACTCTACTAGCGGAAGCACAGATACGCAGTATTTT
abundance: once; v_gene: TRBV25-1; d_gene: TRBD2; j_gene: TRBJ2-1; len: 16; CDR3aa: CASSESGTSGRKEQFF; CDR3nt: TGTGCCAGCAGTGAATCGGGGACTAGCGGGAGGAAAGAGCAGTTCTTC
abundance: NA; v_gene: TRBV2; d_gene: NA; j_gene: TRBJ1-5; len: 14; CDR3aa: CASKAGYSNQPQHF; CDR3nt: TGTGCCAGCAAGGCAGGGTATAGCAATCAGCCCCAGCATTTT
abundance: once; v_gene: TRBV29-1; d_gene: NA; j_gene: TRBJ1-2; len: 14; CDR3aa: CSVQGQINNYGYTF; CDR3nt: TGCAGCGTTCAAGGACAGATCAATAACTATGGCTACACCTTC
abundance: NA; v_gene: TRBV18; d_gene: NA; j_gene: TRBJ1-2; len: 14; CDR3aa: CASSSGPSDYGYTF; CDR3nt: TGTGCCAGCTCGTCCGGTCCTTCGGACTATGGCTACACCTTC
abundance: NA; v_gene: TRBV30; d_gene: TRBD1; j_gene: TRBJ1-1; len: 15; CDR3aa: CAWRISGGASTEAFF; CDR3nt: TGTGCCTGGCGGATCTCAGGGGGCGCATCCACTGAAGCTTTCTTT
abundance: NA; v_gene: TRBV11-2; d_gene: TRBD1; j_gene: TRBJ1-2; len: 16; CDR3aa: CASSLDGTGANYGYTF; CDR3nt: TGTGCCAGCAGCTTAGATGGGACAGGAGCTAACTATGGCTACACCTTC
abundance: NA; v_gene: TRBV19; d_gene: NA; j_gene: TRBJ2-1; len: 15; CDR3aa: CASSTPVGSYNEQFF; CDR3nt: TGTGCCAGTAGTACCCCGGTCGGCTCCTACAATGAGCAGTTCTTC
abundance: once; v_gene: TRBV21-1; d_gene: NA; j_gene: TRBJ1-4; len: 19; CDR3aa: CASSKNRDRGLGTNEKLFF; CDR3nt: TGTGCCAGCAGCAAAAACCGGGACAGGGGGCTTGGAACTAATGAAAAACTGTTTTTT
abundance: once; v_gene: TRBV19; d_gene: TRBD1; j_gene: TRBJ2-7; len: 14; CDR3aa: CASSIGQGAYEQYF; CDR3nt: TGTGCCAGTAGTATCGGACAGGGGGCCTACGAGCAGTACTTC
abundance: NA; v_gene: TRBV19; d_gene: TRBD1; j_gene: TRBJ1-5; len: 14; CDR3aa: CASSPGQFNQPQHF; CDR3nt: TGTGCCAGTAGTCCGGGACAGTTTAATCAGCCCCAGCATTTT
abundance: NA; v_gene: TRBV18; d_gene: NA; j_gene: TRBJ2-5; len: 13; CDR3aa: CASSPTVQETQYF; CDR3nt: TGTGCCAGCTCACCGACAGTTCAAGAGACCCAGTACTTC
abundance: NA; v_gene: TRBV13; d_gene: NA; j_gene: TRBJ2-5; len: 13; CDR3aa: CASSLFRGETQYF; CDR3nt: TGTGCCAGCAGCTTATTCAGGGGAGAGACCCAGTACTTC
abundance: once; v_gene: TRBV14; d_gene: TRBD2; j_gene: TRBJ2-2; len: 16; CDR3aa: CASSQRAGVGTGELFF; CDR3nt: TGTGCCAGCAGCCAAAGAGCGGGAGTAGGAACCGGGGAGCTGTTTTTT
abundance: NA; v_gene: TRBV27; d_gene: NA; j_gene: TRBJ2-5; len: 16; CDR3aa: CASSLSPRAGQETQYF; CDR3nt: TGTGCCAGCAGCTTATCCCCCCGGGCGGGGCAAGAGACCCAGTACTTC
abundance: NA; v_gene: TRBV2; d_gene: NA; j_gene: TRBJ1-2; len: 13; CDR3aa: CASMRDGGYGYTF; CDR3nt: TGTGCCAGCATGAGGGATGGCGGTTATGGCTACACCTTC
abundance: once; v_gene: TRBV5-5; d_gene: NA; j_gene: TRBJ2-1; len: 16; CDR3aa: CASSLDYSSSYNEQFF; CDR3nt: TGTGCCAGCAGCTTGGACTACTCGAGCTCCTACAATGAGCAGTTCTTC
abundance: NA; v_gene: TRBV19; d_gene: NA; j_gene: TRBJ2-2; len: 15; CDR3aa: CASLFGGRNTGELFF; CDR3nt: TGTGCCAGTCTTTTTGGCGGAAGAAACACCGGGGAGCTGTTTTTT
abundance: NA; v_gene: TRBV28; d_gene: TRBD1; j_gene: TRBJ1-2; len: 16; CDR3aa: CASSPWTGFTNYGYTF; CDR3nt: TGTGCCAGCAGTCCTTGGACAGGCTTTACTAACTATGGCTACACCTTC
abundance: NA; v_gene: TRBV6-6; d_gene: TRBD1; j_gene: TRBJ2-7; len: 15; CDR3aa: CASSNRDRVLREQYF; CDR3nt: TGTGCCAGCAGCAACCGCGACAGGGTGTTGCGCGAGCAGTACTTC
abundance: NA; v_gene: TRBV15; d_gene: NA; j_gene: TRBJ1-5; len: 17; CDR3aa: CATSRDREGESNQPQHF; CDR3nt: TGTGCCACCAGCAGAGATCGGGAGGGAGAGAGCAATCAGCCCCAGCATTTT
abundance: NA; v_gene: TRBV7-3; d_gene: TRBD1; j_gene: TRBJ2-3; len: 16; CDR3aa: CASSPDRQLGGDTQYF; CDR3nt: TGTGCCAGCAGCCCGGACAGGCAACTGGGTGGAGATACGCAGTATTTT